These T cell receptor beta chains were read from a single sample in a study of CD8+ T cells in alopecia areata. Profiling relied on immunoSEQ multiplex PCR, and the TCRdb table lists in-frame clones only, not all of them. The sample consists of 50,000 to 70,000 clones, about 40% of them appearing once. The sample was NKG2D-low CD8+ T cells sorted from blood. These TCRs come from a human donor with alopecia areata. The CDR3 runs from the conserved cysteine through the conserved F or W. The D gene is left open where the match is weak. Clone size is stated in some rows and not others, as once, few, many or a class when expanded.

>TRBV9|TRBJ2-7|-|-
TGTGCCAGCAGCGTAGCCCAGGGGTGGGAGCAGTACTTC
CASSVAQGWEQYF
>TRBV5-6|TRBJ2-3|-|-
TGTGCCAGCAGCTTGGAACAGGGTCCGGCAGATACGCAGTATTTT
CASSLEQGPADTQYF
>TRBV9|TRBJ2-3|-|once
TGTGCCAGCAGCGTAGAAAGGGACGTGGATACGCAGTATTTT
CASSVERDVDTQYF
>TRBV7-9|TRBJ2-5|-|-
TGTGCCAGCAGCTCGTCCGAGACCCAGTACTTC
CASSSSETQYF
>TRBV7-9|TRBJ2-7|TRBD2|-
TGTGCCAGCAGCTTAGGTAGCGGGGGGACCTACGAGCAGTACTTC
CASSLGSGGTYEQYF
>TRBV4-1|TRBJ1-5|-|-
TGCGCCAGCAGCCAAGGTCCCTTTTTGGGGCCTGGCAATCAGCCCCAGCATTTT
CASSQGPFLGPGNQPQHF
>TRBV5-4|TRBJ2-5|TRBD1|few
TGTGCCAGCAGCTCAGCCGGGACAGGGATCGATGAAGAGACCCAGTACTTC
CASSSAGTGIDEETQYF
>TRBV19|TRBJ2-1|TRBD2|few
TGTGCCAGTAGGACTAGCGGGGGGGCAATTGAGCAGTTCTTC
CASRTSGGAIEQFF
>TRBV5-1|TRBJ2-1|-|few
TGCGCCAGCAGCTTGGAGGGGAGTGCCTACAATGAGCAGTTCTTC
CASSLEGSAYNEQFF
>TRBV6-5|TRBJ2-2|TRBD2|-
TGTGCCAGCAGTTACCTAGCGGGGGCCAACACCGGGGAGCTGTTTTTT
CASSYLAGANTGELFF
>TRBV27|TRBJ2-1|-|few
TGTGCCAGCAGTTTGGGGTACAATGAGCAGTTCTTC
CASSLGYNEQFF
>TRBV29-1|TRBJ2-7|-|few
TGCAGCGTTGTACCCCAGGATGGGGAGCAGTACTTC
CSVVPQDGEQYF
>TRBV29-1|TRBJ2-1|-|-
TGCAGCATAAATGGCGGCAGCTCCTACAATGAGCAGTTCTTC
CSINGGSSYNEQFF
>TRBV9|TRBJ2-3|-|once
TGTGCCAGCAGCCTAGGAGCTGACACAGATACGCAGTATTTT
CASSLGADTDTQYF
>TRBV7-9|TRBJ2-7|-|-
TGTGCCAGCAGCTTAGGGAGCGAGAAGCAGTACTTC
CASSLGSEKQYF
>TRBV28|TRBJ1-5|-|few
TGTGCCAGCAGTTTTAGAACATCCAATCAGCCCCAGCATTTT
CASSFRTSNQPQHF
>TRBV29-1|TRBJ2-7|-|-
TGCAGCGTTGAAGGGACGGAGAGCTCCTACGAGCAGTACTTC
CSVEGTESSYEQYF
>TRBV16|TRBJ2-1|-|-
TGTGCCAGCAGCCAAGATGGAACAGCTGCCTACAATGAGCAGTTCTTC
CASSQDGTAAYNEQFF
>TRBV7-8|TRBJ1-4|-|few
TGTGCCAGCAGCCCCGAGGCGGGAGCAACTAATGAAAAACTGTTTTTT
CASSPEAGATNEKLFF
>TRBV4-3|TRBJ2-6|-|few
TGCGCCAGCAGCCAAGTCGCAGGGGCTGGGGCCAACGTCCTGACTTTC
CASSQVAGAGANVLTF
>TRBV2|TRBJ2-1|-|-
TGTGCCAGCAGTGTTTCTTTGTCCCGCTCCTACAATGAGCAGTTCTTC
CASSVSLSRSYNEQFF
>TRBV29-1|TRBJ1-2|-|-
TGCAGCGCCGCGGGGTTGGCGGGGGGCTACACCTTC
CSAAGLAGGYTF
>TRBV2|TRBJ1-2|-|-
TGTGCCACTGTCCGGGACGGCGCACGCGGCTACACCTTC
CATVRDGARGYTF
>TRBV19|TRBJ2-7|TRBD2|-
TGTGCCAGTAGGACGCTAGCGGGAGGGTCCCACGAGCAGTACTTC
CASRTLAGGSHEQYF
>TRBV5-1|TRBJ2-3|TRBD2|-
TGCGCCAGCTTGGAAACGGGACTAGCGGTAGATACGCAGTATTTT
CASLETGLAVDTQYF
>TRBV29-1|TRBJ2-2|-|few
TGCAGCGTTGTATTACAAGGCAGCACCGGGGAGCTGTTTTTT
CSVVLQGSTGELFF
>TRBV29-1|TRBJ2-1|TRBD2|-
TGCAGCGCCGCACTAGCGGGAGGGCCTAGGACCTACAATGAGCAGTTCTTC
CSAALAGGPRTYNEQFF
>TRBV30|TRBJ2-7|TRBD2|-
TGTGCCTGGGCGACTAGCGAGACGATTTTC
CAWATSETIF
>TRBV27|TRBJ2-1|TRBD1|-
TGTGCCAGCAGTTACCAGGGACAGAACTACAATGAGCAGTTCTTC
CASSYQGQNYNEQFF
>TRBV4-1|TRBJ2-3|-|-
TGCGCCAGCAGCCAAGGGCGACTGGAGGTGGGCACAGATACGCAGTATTTT
CASSQGRLEVGTDTQYF
>TRBV15|TRBJ2-2|-|once
TGTGCCACCAGCGGAGAGAACACCGGGGAGCTGATTTTT
CATSGENTGELIF
>TRBV2|TRBJ1-1|-|once
TGTGCCAGCAGCCTCCCGACAGTGAACACTGAAGCTTTCTTT
CASSLPTVNTEAFF
>TRBV4-1|TRBJ2-1|-|-
TGCGCCAGCAAGGACAGACTTAATGAGCAGTTCTTC
CASKDRLNEQFF
>TRBV27|TRBJ2-5|TRBD2|-
TGTGCCAGCAGTGTCGGTGGACTAGCGGGGGGTCAAGAGACCCAGTACTTC
CASSVGGLAGGQETQYF
>TRBV28|TRBJ2-3|-|-
TGTGCCAGCAGTTCAGGACGGTGGGGGGCAGATACGCAGTATTTT
CASSSGRWGADTQYF
>TRBV28|TRBJ2-5|TRBD2|-
TGTGCCAGCGATGGGACTAGCGGAAAAGAGACCCAGTACTTC
CASDGTSGKETQYF
>TRBV27|TRBJ2-7|TRBD1|-
TGTGCCAGCAGTTTAACCTGGGACAGTTTATACTACGAGCAGTACTTC
CASSLTWDSLYYEQYF
>TRBV7-9|TRBJ2-5|TRBD2|few
TGTGCCAGCAGCCCTAGACTAGCCGCGGAGACCCAGTACTTC
CASSPRLAAETQYF
>TRBV5-1|TRBJ2-7|TRBD2|few
TGCGCCAGCAGCCCCGGGACTAGCGCGCCTTACGAGCAGTACTTC
CASSPGTSAPYEQYF
>TRBV2|TRBJ2-7|-|-
TGTGCCAGAGGGGTCTCCTACGAGCAGTACTTC
CARGVSYEQYF
>TRBV7-9|TRBJ2-7|-|many
TGTGCCAGCAGCTTCTCCTACGAGCAGTACTTC
CASSFSYEQYF
>TRBV6-5|TRBJ2-7|-|-
TGTGCCAGCAGTTACGACAGTACTTACGAGCAGTACTTC
CASSYDSTYEQYF
>TRBV5-5|TRBJ2-3|-|-
TGTGCCAGCAGCTTACGAAGGCAGTGGGGCACAGATACGCAGTATTTT
CASSLRRQWGTDTQYF
>TRBV9|TRBJ2-1|-|-
TGTGCCAGCAGCGTAGCTCCGTATAGCACCGTAGGTGAGCAGTTCTTC
CASSVAPYSTVGEQFF
>TRBV14|TRBJ2-7|-|few
TGTGCCAGCAGCCAAGAGGGGTTAGGGATCTACGAGCAGTACTTC
CASSQEGLGIYEQYF
>TRBV6-5|TRBJ2-2|TRBD2|-
TGTGCCAGCAGTTACTCAGGACTAGCGGGATCCGGGGAGCTGTTTTTT
CASSYSGLAGSGELFF
>TRBV5-4|TRBJ2-1|TRBD2|-
TGTGCCAGCAGCTCCTTCCCCAGCGGGAGTCCCTACAATGAGCAGTTCTTC
CASSSFPSGSPYNEQFF
>TRBV29-1|TRBJ1-2|-|-
TGCAGCACCCTTTCCGGGATGGGGGGCTACACCTTC
CSTLSGMGGYTF
>TRBV29-1|TRBJ2-2|-|-
TGCAGCGCCTTCACCGGGGAGCTGTTTTTT
CSAFTGELFF
>TRBV28|TRBJ1-4|-|few
TGTGCCAGCAGGCCGACAGTCGCTAATGAAAAACTGTTTTTT
CASRPTVANEKLFF
>TRBV7-9|TRBJ1-2|-|few
TGTGCCAGCAGCTTAGTGCTCGCCCCCTATGGCTACACCTTC
CASSLVLAPYGYTF
>TRBV4-3|TRBJ2-3|-|-
TGCGCCAGCAGCCGCACTACTTCTAGCACAGATACGCAGTATTTT
CASSRTTSSTDTQYF
>TRBV7-9|TRBJ1-3|-|few
TGTGCCAGCAGCTCCGGGCCTTCCCCTGGAAACACCATATATTTT
CASSSGPSPGNTIYF
>TRBV11-2|TRBJ2-1|TRBD2|-
TGTGCCAGCAGCTCTATATATACTAGCGGGAGATGGAATGAGCAGTTCTTC
CASSSIYTSGRWNEQFF
>TRBV29-1|TRBJ1-1|-|-
TGCAGCGTTGGGGGGGGCGCAGCCAGGTTGGACACTGAAGCTTTCTTT
CSVGGGAARLDTEAFF
>TRBV19|TRBJ2-2|-|-
TGTGCCAGTAGTTGGGTAAACACCGGGGAGCTGTTTTTT
CASSWVNTGELFF
>TRBV5-4|TRBJ2-1|-|-
TGTGCCAGCACCGACGGAGCCCTATCCTACAATGAGCAGTTCTTC
CASTDGALSYNEQFF
>TRBV27|TRBJ2-3|TRBD2|-
TGTGCCAGCAGAGCTATCGGGACTAGCGGGAGTCATACGCAGTATTTT
CASRAIGTSGSHTQYF
>TRBV7-9|TRBJ2-7|TRBD1|-
TGTGCCAGCAGCTTAGGGCAGGGGGCGTCGGACGAGCAGTACTTC
CASSLGQGASDEQYF